Listed here are 2 T cell receptor beta chains from one sample, sequenced in a study of blood T cell repertoires in COVID-19. Method: immunoSEQ multiplex PCR; TCRdb's copy keeps in-frame clones and lacks some. This sample carries about 210,000 clones, roughly four fifths of them seen once, and the ten largest clones take 10% to 15%. Sequencing was done on a sample of peripheral blood. The source is a middle-aged woman with acute or convalescent COVID-19.

This clone turned up a few times. The genes are TRBV19 and TRBJ2-7; TRBD1 aligns across 8 bases. Germline V gene lookup returns CDR1 LNHDA and CDR2 SQIVND (reference sequence). The CDR3 is 13 amino acids. V gave up 3 bases and J gave up 6 bases; unmatched junction bases: 4. DNA of the CDR3: TGTGCCAGTAGTATCGGACAGGGTGGCGAGCAGTACTTC. Residues: CASSIGQGGEQYF.

This chain uses TRBV6-2 or TRBV6-3 with TRBJ2-3; D is uncertain. V lost 0 bases to trimming and J lost 0 bases, with 4 bases between them. Per germline, CDR1 MNHEY and CDR2 SVGEGT. The CDR3 totals 14 residues. Here the CDR3 reads CASSYSESTDTQYF. CDR3 coding DNA: TGTGCCAGCAGTTACTCAGAGAGCACAGATACGCAGTATTTT.